This T cell receptor (beta chain) comes out of a study of blood T cell repertoires in COVID-19. Profiled with immunoSEQ multiplex PCR; TCRdb holds only in-frame clones, not every one. Among about 170,000 clones, roughly 80% were seen once, and the ten largest hold roughly 3%. This CDR3 is 21 amino acids long. Germline V gene sequence: CDR1 LNHNV, CDR2 YYDKDF (reference sequence). The germline V and J ends were trimmed by 2 bases and 0 bases, with 26 bases remaining between them. Source material: peripheral blood. V usage is TRBV15 and J usage is TRBJ1-5; possible D gene TRBD1, 6 bases. The origin of this receptor is a human donor with acute or convalescent COVID-19. The donor label of this sample is uncertain. The CDR3 reads CATSRHSKLLGTSYSNQPQHF. CDR3 nucleotide sequence: TGTGCCACCAGCAGACACTCTAAACTACTCGGGACATCTTATAGCAATCAGCCCCAGCATTTT.